This T cell receptor (beta chain) was identified during a study of blood T cell repertoires in COVID-19. Per the original data handling: Reference gene primer amplification yielded estimated nucleated cell counts. TCRdb keeps only in-frame clones here, not all; method: immunoSEQ multiplex PCR. D and trimming were read from the DNA, whereas the V and J calls and clone size are those reported in that table. The sample has 200,000 to 250,000 clones, under 90% seen once. This TCR was sampled from a man aged 50 to 60 with acute or convalescent COVID-19. What was sequenced was peripheral blood.

CDR3 residues: CASSLVGAKSGSRETQYF. Written as DNA, the CDR3 is TGTGCCAGCAGCTTAGTAGGTGCTAAATCGGGTTCGAGGGAGACCCAGTACTTC. The V gene is TRBV7-6, the J gene TRBJ2-5; unclear D gene. The CDR3 has 18 residues. Per germline, CDR1 SGHVS and CDR2 FNYEAQ. V lost 1 base, J lost 5 bases, and 23 bases lay in between.